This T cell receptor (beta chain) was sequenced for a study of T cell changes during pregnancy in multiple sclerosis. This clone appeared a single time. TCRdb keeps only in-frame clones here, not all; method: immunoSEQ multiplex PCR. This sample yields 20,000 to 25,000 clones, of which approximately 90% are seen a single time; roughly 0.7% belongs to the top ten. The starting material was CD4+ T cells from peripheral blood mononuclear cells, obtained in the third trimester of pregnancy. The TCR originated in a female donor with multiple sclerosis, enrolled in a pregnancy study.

CDR3: CASSSDRHHGYTF. For the CDR3, the DNA is TGTGCCAGCAGTTCCGACAGGCACCATGGCTACACCTTC. The gene calls are TRBV5-6 and TRBJ1-2; TRBD1 might be the D (6 bases). Trimming removed 5 bases from V and 6 bases from J, with 14 bases in between. The CDR3 covers 13 residues. Germline loops: CDR1 SGHDT, CDR2 YYEEEE.